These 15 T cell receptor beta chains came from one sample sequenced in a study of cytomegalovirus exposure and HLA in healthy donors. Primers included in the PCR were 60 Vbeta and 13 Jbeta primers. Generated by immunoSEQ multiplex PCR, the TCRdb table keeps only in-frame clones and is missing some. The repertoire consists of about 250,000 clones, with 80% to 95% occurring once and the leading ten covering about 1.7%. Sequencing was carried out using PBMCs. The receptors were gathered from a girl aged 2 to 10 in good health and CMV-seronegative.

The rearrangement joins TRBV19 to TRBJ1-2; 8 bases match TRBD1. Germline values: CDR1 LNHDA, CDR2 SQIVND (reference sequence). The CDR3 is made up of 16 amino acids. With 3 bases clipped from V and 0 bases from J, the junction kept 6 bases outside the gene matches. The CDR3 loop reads CASSMAGGDSNYGYTF. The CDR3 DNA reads TGTGCCAGTAGTATGGCAGGGGGCGACTCTAACTATGGCTACACCTTC.

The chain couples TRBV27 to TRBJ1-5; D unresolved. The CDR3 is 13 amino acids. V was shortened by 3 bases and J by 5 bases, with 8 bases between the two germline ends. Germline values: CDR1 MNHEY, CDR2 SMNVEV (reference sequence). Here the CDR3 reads CASSLRGDQPQHF. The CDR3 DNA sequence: TGTGCCAGCAGTTTGCGGGGAGATCAGCCCCAGCATTTT.

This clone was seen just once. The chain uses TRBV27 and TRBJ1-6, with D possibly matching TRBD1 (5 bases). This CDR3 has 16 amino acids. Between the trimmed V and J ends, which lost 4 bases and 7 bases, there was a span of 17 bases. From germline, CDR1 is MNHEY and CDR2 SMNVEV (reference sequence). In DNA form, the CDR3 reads TGTGCCAGCAGTTCGGCGGGGGGGACGGGAAATTCACCCCTCCACTTT. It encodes CASSSAGGTGNSPLHF.

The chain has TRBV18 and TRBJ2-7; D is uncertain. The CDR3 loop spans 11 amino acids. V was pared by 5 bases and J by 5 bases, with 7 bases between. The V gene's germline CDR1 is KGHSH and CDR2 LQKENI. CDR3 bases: TGTGCCAGCTCAGTTGGAGACGAGCAGTACTTC. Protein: CASSVGDEQYF.

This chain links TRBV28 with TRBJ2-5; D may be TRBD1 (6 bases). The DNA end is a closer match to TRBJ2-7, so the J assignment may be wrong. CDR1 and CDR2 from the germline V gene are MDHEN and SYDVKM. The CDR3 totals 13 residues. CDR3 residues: CASSWGTGSEQYF. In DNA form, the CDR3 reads TGTGCCAGCAGTTGGGGTACAGGGTCCGAGCAGTACTTC.

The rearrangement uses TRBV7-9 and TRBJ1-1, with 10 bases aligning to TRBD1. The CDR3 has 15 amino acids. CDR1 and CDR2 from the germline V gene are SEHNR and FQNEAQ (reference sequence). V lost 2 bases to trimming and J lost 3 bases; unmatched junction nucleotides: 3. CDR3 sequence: CASSLTGTGDTEAFF. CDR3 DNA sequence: TGTGCCAGCAGCTTAACCGGGACAGGGGACACTGAAGCTTTCTTT.

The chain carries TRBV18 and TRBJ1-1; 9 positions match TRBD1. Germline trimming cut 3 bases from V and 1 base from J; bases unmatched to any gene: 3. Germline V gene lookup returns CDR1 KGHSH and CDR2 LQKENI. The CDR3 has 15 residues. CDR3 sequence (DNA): TGTGCCAGCTCACCTCCGGACAGGGGGAACACTGAAGCTTTCTTT. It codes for CASSPPDRGNTEAFF.

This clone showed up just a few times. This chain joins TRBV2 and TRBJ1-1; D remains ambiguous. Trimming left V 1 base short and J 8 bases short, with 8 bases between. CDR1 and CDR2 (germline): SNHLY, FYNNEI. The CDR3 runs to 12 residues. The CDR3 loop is CASSEVAVEAFF. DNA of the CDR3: TGTGCCAGCAGTGAAGTGGCGGTGGAAGCTTTCTTT.

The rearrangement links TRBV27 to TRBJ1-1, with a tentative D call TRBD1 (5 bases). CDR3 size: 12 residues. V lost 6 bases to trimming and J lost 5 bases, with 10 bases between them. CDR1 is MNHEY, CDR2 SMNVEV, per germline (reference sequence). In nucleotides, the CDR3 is TGTGCCAGCAGGGGGCTGGGAACTGAAGCTTTCTTT. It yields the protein CASRGLGTEAFF.

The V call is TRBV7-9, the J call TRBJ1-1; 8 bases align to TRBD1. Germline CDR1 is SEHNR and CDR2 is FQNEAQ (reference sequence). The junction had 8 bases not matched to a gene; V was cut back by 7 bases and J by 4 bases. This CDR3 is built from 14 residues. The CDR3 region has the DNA TGTGCCAGCACCCTGACAGGGGCAGGCACTGAAGCTTTCTTT. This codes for CASTLTGAGTEAFF. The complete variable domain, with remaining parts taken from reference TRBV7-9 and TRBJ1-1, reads DTGVSQNPRHKITKRGQNVTFRCDPISEHNRLYWYRQTLGQGPEFLTYFQNEAQLEKSRLLSDRFSAERPKGSFSTLEIQRTEQGDSAMYLCASTLTGAGTEAFFGQGTRLTVV.

The DNA of the CDR3 is TGTGCCAGCAGCGGCCGGGACATGCCCTCCTATAATTCACCCCTCCACTTT. This codes for CASSGRDMPSYNSPLHF. The chain recombines TRBV13 with TRBJ1-6; the D gene is possibly TRBD1 (6 bases). Germline CDR1 reads PRHDT; CDR2 reads FYEKMQ (reference sequence). The CDR3 is 17 amino acids. Trimming left V 5 bases short and J 0 bases short, with 14 bases between.

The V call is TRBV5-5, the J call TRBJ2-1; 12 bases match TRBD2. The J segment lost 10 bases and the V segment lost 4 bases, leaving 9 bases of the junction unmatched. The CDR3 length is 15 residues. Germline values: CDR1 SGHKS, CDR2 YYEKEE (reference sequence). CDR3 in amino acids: CASSPGTSGLGEQFF. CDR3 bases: TGTGCCAGCAGCCCCGGGACTAGCGGGTTAGGGGAGCAGTTCTTC.

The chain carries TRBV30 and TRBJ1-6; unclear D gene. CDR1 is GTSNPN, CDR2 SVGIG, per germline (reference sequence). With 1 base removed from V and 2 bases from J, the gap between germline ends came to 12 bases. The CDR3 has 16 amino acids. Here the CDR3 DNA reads TGTGCCTGGAGTGCGGGTCAAGCGGCCTATAATTCACCCCTCCACTTT. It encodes CAWSAGQAAYNSPLHF.

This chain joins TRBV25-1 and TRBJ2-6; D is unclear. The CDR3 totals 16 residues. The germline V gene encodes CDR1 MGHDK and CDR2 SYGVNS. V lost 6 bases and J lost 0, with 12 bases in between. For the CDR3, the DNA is TGTGCCAGCAGCGACCGACTGATCTCTGGGGCCAACGTCCTGACTTTC. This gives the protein CASSDRLISGANVLTF.

This CDR3 is CASSRMRTSGRQETQYF. CDR3 bases: TGTGCCAGCAGCCGAATGAGGACTAGCGGCAGACAAGAGACCCAGTACTTC. The chain recombines TRBV5-5 with TRBJ2-5, with TRBD2 matching over 10 bases. Unmatched junction bases numbered 11, after V lost 4 bases and J lost 2 bases. There are 17 residues in the CDR3. Germline values: CDR1 SGHKS, CDR2 YYEKEE (reference sequence).